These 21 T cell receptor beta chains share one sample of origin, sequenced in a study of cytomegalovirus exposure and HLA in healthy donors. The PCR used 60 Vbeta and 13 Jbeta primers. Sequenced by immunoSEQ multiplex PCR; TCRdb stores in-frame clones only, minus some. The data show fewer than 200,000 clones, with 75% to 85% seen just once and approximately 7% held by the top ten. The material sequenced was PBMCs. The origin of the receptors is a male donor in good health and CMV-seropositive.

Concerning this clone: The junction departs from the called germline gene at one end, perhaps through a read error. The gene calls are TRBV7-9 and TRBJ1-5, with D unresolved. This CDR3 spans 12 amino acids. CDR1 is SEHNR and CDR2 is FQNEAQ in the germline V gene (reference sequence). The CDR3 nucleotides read TGTTCCAGCAGCTTAGACTCTCAGCCCCAGCATTTT. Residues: CSSSLDSQPQHF.

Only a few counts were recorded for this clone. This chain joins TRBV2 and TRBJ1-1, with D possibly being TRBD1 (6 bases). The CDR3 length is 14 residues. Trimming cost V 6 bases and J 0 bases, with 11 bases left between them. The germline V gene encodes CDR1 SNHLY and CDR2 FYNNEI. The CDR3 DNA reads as TGTGCCAGCAGGGAGACAGGACTGAACACTGAAGCTTTCTTT. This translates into CASRETGLNTEAFF. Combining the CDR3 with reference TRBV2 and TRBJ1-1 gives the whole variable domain EPEVTQTPSHQVTQMGQEVILRCVPISNHLYFYWYRQILGQKVEFLVSFYNNEISEKSEIFDDQFSVERPDGSNFTLKIRSTKLEDSAMYFCASRETGLNTEAFFGQGTRLTVV.

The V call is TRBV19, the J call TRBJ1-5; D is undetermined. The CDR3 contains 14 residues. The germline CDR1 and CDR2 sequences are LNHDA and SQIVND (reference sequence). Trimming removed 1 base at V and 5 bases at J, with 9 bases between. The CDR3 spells CASSIVQFDQPQHF. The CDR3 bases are TGTGCCAGTAGTATAGTTCAGTTCGATCAGCCCCAGCATTTT.

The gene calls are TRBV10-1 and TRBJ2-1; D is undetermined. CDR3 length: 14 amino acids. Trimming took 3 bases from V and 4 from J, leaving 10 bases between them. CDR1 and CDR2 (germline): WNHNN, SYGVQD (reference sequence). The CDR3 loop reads CASSDPLSYNEQFF. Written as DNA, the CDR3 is TGCGCCAGCAGTGACCCGCTATCGTACAATGAGCAGTTCTTC.

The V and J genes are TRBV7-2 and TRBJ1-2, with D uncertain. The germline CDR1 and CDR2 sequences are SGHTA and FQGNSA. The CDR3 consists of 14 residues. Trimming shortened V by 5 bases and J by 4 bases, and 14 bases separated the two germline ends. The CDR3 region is CASSPPSGGYGYTF. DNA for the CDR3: TGTGCCAGCAGCCCCCCATCAGGAGGCTATGGCTACACCTTC. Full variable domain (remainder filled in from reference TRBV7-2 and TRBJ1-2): GAGVSQSPSNKVTEKGKDVELRCDPISGHTALYWYRQSLGQGLEFLIYFQGNSAPDKSGLPSDRFSAERTGGSVSTLTIQRTQQEDSAVYLCASSPPSGGYGYTFGSGTRLTVV.

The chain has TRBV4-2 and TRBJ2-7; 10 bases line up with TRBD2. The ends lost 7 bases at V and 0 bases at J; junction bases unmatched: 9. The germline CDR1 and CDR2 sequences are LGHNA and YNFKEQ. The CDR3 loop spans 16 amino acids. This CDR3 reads CASTPLLAGDSYEQYF. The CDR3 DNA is TGTGCCAGCACCCCCCTTCTAGCGGGGGACTCCTACGAGCAGTACTTC.

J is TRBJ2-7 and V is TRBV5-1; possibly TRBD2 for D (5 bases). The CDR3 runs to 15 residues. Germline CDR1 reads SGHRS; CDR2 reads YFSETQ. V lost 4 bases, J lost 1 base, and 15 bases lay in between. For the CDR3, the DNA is TGCGCCAGCAGCCTTACCCCGGGATTTTCCTACGAGCAGTACTTC. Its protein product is CASSLTPGFSYEQYF.

For the CDR3, the DNA is TGTGCCAGCAGCAGTGCCGGGACTAGCGGGGGGACCGGGGAGCTGTTTTTT. It specifies CASSSAGTSGGTGELFF. The rearrangement links TRBV7-2 to TRBJ2-2, with 15 positions matching TRBD2. This CDR3 has 17 residues. The V gene's germline CDR1 is SGHTA and CDR2 FQGNSA. V shed 5 bases, J shed 5 bases, and the junction held 6 bases outside the gene matches.

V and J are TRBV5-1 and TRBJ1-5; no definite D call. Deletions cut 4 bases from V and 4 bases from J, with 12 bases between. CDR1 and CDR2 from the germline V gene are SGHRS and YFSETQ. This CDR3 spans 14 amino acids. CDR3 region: CASSRGDRNQPQHF. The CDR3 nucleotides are TGCGCCAGCAGCCGCGGAGACCGGAATCAGCCCCAGCATTTT.

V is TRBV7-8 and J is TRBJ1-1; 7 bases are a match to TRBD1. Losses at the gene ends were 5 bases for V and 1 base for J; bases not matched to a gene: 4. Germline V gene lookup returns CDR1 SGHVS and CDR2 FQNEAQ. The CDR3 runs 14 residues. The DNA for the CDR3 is TGTGCCAGCAGCCCAAGGACAGGGAACACTGAAGCTTTCTTT. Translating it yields CASSPRTGNTEAFF. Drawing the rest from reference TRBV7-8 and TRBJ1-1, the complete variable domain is GAGVSQSPRYKVAKRGQDVALRCDPISGHVSLFWYQQALGQGPEFLTYFQNEAQLDKSGLPSDRFFAERPEGSVSTLKIQRTQQEDSAVYLCASSPRTGNTEAFFGQGTRLTVV.

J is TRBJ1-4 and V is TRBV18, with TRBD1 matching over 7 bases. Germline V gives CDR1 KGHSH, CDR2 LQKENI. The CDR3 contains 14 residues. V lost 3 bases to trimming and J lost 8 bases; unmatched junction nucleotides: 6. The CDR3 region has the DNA TGTGCCAGCTCACCGGTAGGGGGCGAGGAAAAACTGTTTTTT. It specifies CASSPVGGEEKLFF.

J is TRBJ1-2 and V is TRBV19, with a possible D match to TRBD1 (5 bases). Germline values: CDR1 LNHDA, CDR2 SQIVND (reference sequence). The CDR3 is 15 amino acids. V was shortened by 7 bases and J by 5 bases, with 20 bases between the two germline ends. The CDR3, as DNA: TGTGCCAGTAAGGCACGATCGACAGCATATTATGGCTACACCTTC. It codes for CASKARSTAYYGYTF.

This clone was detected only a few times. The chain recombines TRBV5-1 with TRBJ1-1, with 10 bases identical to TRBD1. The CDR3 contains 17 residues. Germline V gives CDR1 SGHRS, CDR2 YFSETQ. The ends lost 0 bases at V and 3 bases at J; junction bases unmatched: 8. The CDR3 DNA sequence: TGCGCCAGCAGCTTGGGGGGGACAGGGGTCGTCGACACTGAAGCTTTCTTT. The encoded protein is CASSLGGTGVVDTEAFF.

The CDR3: CASSSWTGNSPLHF. CDR3 in DNA: TGTGCCAGCAGTTCCTGGACAGGGAATTCACCCCTCCACTTT. The chain links TRBV6-6 to TRBJ1-6; 8 bases map to TRBD1. This CDR3 contains 14 residues. J was trimmed by 7 bases and V by 4 bases; bases with no gene match: 3. Germline V gene data show CDR1 as MNHNY and CDR2 as SVGAGI (reference sequence).

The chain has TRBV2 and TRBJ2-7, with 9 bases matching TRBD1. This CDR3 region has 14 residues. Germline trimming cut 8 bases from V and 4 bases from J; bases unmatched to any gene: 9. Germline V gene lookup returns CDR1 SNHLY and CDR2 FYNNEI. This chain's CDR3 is CASRWTGEIYEQYF. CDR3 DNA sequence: TGTGCCAGCCGATGGACAGGGGAGATATACGAGCAGTACTTC. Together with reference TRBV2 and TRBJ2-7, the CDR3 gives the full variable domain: EPEVTQTPSHQVTQMGQEVILRCVPISNHLYFYWYRQILGQKVEFLVSFYNNEISEKSEIFDDQFSVERPDGSNFTLKIRSTKLEDSAMYFCASRWTGEIYEQYFGPGTRLTVT.

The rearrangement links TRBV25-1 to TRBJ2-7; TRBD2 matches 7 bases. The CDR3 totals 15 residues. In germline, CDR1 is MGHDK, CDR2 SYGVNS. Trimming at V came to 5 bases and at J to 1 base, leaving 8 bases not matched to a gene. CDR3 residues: CASSSSGGLSYEQYF. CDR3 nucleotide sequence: TGTGCCAGCAGTTCGTCGGGGGGTCTATCCTACGAGCAGTACTTC.

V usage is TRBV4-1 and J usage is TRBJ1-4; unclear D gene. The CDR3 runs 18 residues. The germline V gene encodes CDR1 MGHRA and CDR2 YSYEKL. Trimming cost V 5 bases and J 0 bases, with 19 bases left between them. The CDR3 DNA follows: TGCGCCAGCAGCACCATGCACCCCGCTAAAGCAACTAATGAAAAACTGTTTTTT. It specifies CASSTMHPAKATNEKLFF.

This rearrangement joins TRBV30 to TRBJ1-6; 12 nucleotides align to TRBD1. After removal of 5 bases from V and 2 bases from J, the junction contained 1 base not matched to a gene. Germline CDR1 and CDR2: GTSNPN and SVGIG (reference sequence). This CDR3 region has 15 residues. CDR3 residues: CAWGTGGTYNSPLHF. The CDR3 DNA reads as TGTGCCTGGGGGACAGGGGGCACCTATAATTCACCCCTCCACTTT. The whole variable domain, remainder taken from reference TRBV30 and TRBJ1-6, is SQTIHQWPATLVQPVGSPLSLECTVEGTSNPNLYWYRQAAGRGLQLLFYSVGIGQISSEVPQNLSASRPQDRQFILSSKKLLLSDSGFYLCAWGTGGTYNSPLHFGNGTRLTVT.

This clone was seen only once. In DNA, the CDR3 is TGTGCCAGCAGCTTGGCGGGTGGGAGTGGAGATACGCAGTATTTT. Residues: CASSLAGGSGDTQYF. The chain employs TRBV7-3 and TRBJ2-3; perhaps TRBD2 as D (5 bases). Germline V gene data show CDR1 as SGHTA and CDR2 as FQGTGA. V was shortened by 3 bases and J by 5 bases, with 15 bases between the two germline ends. The CDR3 spans 15 residues.

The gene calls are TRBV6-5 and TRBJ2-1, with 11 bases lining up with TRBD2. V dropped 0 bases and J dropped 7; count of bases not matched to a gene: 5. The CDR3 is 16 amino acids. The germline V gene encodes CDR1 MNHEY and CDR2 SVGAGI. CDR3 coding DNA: TGTGCCAGCAGTTACTCCAGGCTAGCGGGGGGTAATGAGCAGTTCTTC. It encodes CASSYSRLAGGNEQFF.

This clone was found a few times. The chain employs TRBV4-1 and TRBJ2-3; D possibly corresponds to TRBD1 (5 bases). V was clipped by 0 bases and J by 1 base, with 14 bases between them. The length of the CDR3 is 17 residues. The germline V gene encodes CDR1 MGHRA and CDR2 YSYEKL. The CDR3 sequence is CASSQEGPAGRTDTQYF. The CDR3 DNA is TGCGCCAGCAGCCAAGAAGGTCCCGCAGGGCGCACAGATACGCAGTATTTT.